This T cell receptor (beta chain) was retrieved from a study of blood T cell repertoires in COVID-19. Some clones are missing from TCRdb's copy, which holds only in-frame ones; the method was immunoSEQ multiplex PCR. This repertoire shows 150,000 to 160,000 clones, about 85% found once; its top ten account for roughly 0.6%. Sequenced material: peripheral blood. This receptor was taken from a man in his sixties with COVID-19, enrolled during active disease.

The CDR3 region is CASSKGADTEAFF. CDR3 bases: TGTGCCAGCAGCAAGGGGGCGGACACTGAAGCTTTCTTT. The genes are TRBV12-3 or TRBV12-4 and TRBJ1-1, with 7 nucleotides matching TRBD1. The ends lost 6 bases at V and 3 bases at J; junction bases unmatched: 4. This CDR3 contains 13 residues.